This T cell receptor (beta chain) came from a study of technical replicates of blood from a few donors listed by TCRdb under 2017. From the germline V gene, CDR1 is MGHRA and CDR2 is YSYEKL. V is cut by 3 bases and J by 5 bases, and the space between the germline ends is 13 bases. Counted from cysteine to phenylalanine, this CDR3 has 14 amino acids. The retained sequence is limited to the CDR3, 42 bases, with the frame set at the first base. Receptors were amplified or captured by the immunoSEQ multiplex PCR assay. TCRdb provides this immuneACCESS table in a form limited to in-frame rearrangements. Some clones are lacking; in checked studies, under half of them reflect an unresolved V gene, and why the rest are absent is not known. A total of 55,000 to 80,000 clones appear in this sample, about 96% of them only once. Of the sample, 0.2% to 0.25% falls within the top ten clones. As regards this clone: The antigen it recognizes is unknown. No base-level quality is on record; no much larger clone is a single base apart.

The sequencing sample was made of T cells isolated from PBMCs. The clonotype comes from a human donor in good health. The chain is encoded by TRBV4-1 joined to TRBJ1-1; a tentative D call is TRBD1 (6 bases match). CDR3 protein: CASSHRGMGTEAFF. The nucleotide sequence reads TGCGCCAGCAGCCATAGGGGGATGGGGACTGAAGCTTTCTTT.